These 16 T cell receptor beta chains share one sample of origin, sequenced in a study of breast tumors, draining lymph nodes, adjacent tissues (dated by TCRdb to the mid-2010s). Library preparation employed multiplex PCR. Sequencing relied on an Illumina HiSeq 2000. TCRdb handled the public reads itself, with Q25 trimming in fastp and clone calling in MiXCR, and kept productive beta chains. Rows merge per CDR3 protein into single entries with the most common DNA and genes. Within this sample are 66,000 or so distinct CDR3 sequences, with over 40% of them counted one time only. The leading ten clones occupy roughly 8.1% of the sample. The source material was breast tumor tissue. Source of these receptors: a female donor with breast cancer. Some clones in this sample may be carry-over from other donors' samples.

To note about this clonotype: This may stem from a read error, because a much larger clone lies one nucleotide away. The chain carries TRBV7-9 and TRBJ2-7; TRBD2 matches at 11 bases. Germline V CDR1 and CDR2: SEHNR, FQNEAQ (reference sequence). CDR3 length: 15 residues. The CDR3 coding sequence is TGTGCCAGCAGCTTAGTTAGCGGGAGGGCTTTCGAGCAGCACTTC. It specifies CASSLVSGRAFEQHF.

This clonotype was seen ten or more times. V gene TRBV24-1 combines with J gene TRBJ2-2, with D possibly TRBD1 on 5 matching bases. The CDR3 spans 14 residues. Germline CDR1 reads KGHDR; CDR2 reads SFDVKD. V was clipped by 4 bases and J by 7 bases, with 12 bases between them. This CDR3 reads CATSEGHSYGELFF. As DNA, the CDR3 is TGTGCCACCAGTGAAGGACACTCGTACGGGGAGCTGTTTTTT.

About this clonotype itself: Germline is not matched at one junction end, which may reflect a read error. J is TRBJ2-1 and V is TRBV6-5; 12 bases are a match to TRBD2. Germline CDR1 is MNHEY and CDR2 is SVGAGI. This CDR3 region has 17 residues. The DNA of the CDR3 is TGTGCCAGCAGTCACTCGACTAGCGGGGGCCTCTACAATGAGCAGTTCTTC. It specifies CASSHSTSGGLYNEQFF.

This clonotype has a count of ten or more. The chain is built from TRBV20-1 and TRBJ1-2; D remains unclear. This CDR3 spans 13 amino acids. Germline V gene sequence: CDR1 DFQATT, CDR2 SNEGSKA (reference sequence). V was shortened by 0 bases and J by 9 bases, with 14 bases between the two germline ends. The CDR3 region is CSARDQRDRSYTF. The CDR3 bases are TGCAGTGCTAGAGATCAGAGGGATAGGAGCTACACCTTC.

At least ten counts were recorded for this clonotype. The CDR3 loop reads CASSPSGGNTIYF. The CDR3 DNA follows: TGTGCCAGCAGCCCCTCCGGCGGAAACACCATATATTTT. This chain links TRBV7-9 with TRBJ1-3; D not resolved. V was clipped by 5 bases and J by 4 bases, with 9 bases between them. The CDR3 is 13 residues long. Germline values: CDR1 SEHNR, CDR2 FQNEAQ (reference sequence).

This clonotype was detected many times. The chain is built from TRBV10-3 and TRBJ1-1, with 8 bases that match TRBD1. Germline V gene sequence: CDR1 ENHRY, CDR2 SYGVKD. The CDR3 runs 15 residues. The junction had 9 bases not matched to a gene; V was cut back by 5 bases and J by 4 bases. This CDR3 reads CAISPLSDRGTEAFF. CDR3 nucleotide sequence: TGTGCCATCAGTCCCCTTTCCGACAGGGGCACTGAAGCTTTCTTT.

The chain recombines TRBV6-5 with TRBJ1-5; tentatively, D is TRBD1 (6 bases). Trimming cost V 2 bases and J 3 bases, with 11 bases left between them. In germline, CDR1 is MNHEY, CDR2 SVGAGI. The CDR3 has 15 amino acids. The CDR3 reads CASSYGGQINQPQHF. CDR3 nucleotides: TGTGCCAGCAGTTACGGTGGACAGATCAATCAGCCCCAGCATTTT.

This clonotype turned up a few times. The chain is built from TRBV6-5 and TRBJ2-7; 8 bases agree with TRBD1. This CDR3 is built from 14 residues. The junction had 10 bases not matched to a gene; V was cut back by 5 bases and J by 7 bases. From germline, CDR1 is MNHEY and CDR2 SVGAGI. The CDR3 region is CASSHFADRDEQYF. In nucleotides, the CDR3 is TGTGCCAGCAGTCACTTCGCGGACAGGGATGAGCAGTACTTC.

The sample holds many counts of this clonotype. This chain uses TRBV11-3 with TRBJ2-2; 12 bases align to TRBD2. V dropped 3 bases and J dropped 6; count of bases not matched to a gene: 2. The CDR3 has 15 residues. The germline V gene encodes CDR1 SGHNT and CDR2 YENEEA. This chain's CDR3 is CASSFSSGGAGELFF. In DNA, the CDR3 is TGTGCCAGCAGCTTTTCTAGCGGGGGGGCCGGGGAGCTGTTTTTT.

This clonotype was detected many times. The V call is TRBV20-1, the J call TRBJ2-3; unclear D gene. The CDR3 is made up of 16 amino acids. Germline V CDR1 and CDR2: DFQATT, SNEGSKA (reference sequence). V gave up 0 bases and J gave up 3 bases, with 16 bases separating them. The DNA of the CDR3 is TGCAGTGCTAGAGATTCCCCGGACGACCGAACAGATACGCAGTATTTT. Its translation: CSARDSPDDRTDTQYF.

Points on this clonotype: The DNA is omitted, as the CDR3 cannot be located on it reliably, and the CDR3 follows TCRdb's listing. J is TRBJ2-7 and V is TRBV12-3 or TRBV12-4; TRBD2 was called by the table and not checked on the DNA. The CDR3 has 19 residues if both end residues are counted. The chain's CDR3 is CASSIYLCSAETQGYEQYF.

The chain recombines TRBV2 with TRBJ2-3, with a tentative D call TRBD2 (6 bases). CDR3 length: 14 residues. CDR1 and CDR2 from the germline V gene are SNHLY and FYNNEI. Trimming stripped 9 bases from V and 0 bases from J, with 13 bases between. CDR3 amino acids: CARGGLSSTDTQYF. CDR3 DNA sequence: TGTGCCAGGGGAGGACTCTCTAGCACAGATACGCAGTATTTT.

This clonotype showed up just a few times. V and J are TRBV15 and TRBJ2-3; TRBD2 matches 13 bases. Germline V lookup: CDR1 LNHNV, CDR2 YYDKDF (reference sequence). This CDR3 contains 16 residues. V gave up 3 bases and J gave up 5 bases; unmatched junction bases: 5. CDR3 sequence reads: CATSSRGLAGRDTQYF. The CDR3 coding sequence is TGTGCCACCAGCAGCCGGGGACTAGCGGGAAGAGATACGCAGTATTTT.

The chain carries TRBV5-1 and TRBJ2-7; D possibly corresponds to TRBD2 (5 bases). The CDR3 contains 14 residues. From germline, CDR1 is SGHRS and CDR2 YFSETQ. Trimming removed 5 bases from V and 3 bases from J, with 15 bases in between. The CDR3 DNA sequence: TGCGCCAGCAGATCCCTTACTAGTAGCTACGAGCAGTACTTC. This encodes CASRSLTSSYEQYF.

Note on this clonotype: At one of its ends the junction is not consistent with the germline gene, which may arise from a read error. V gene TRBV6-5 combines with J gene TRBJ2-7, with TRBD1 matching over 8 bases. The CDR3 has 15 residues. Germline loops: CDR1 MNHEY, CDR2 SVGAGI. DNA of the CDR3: TGTGCCGGCAGTCTAAACGGACAGGGAACCTACGAGCAGTACTTC. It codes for CAGSLNGQGTYEQYF.

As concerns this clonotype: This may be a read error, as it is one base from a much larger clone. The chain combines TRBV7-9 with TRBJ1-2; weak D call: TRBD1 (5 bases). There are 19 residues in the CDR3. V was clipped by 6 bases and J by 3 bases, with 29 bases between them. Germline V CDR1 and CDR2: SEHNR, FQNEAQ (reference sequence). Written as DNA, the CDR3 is TGTGCCAGCAGGTTACCCCCGGGAGACAGCCTCTTAGCTCACTATGGCTACACCTTC. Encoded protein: CASRLPPGDSLLAHYGYTF.